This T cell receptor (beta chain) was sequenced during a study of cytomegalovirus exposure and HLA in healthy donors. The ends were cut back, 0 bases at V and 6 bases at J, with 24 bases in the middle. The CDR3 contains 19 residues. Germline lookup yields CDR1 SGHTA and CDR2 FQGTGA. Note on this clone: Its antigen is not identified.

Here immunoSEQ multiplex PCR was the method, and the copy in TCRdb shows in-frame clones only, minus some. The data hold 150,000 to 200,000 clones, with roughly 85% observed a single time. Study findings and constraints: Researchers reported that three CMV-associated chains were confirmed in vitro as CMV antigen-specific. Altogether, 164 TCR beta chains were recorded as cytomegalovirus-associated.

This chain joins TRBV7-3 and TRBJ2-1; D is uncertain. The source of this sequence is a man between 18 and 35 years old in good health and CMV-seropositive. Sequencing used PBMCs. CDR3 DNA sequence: TGTGCCAGCAGCTTAACGCGCTTGATTAGTCCGGGTCCAGCCAATGAGCAGTTCTTC. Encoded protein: CASSLTRLISPGPANEQFF.